The sequence of this T cell receptor (beta chain) was determined in a study of CD8 T cells in ankylosing spondylitis. Overall study findings and caveats: Certain motif variants had earlier been reported in reactive arthritis synovial fluid and blood. In ankylosing spondylitis blood, a motif of eight highly homologous TCR beta variants appeared characteristic.

TCRdb re-derived calls from the 5' RACE reads in MiXCR, one entry per CDR3 protein. The sample lists a few hundred thousand distinct CDR3 sequences; around 24% were seen once. Germline loops: CDR1 LGHDT, CDR2 YNNKEL (reference sequence). The CDR3 is 18 amino acids. Of note for this clonotype: Its matching antigen is unknown. The junction differs from germline at one of its ends, possibly a read error.

The V gene is TRBV3-1, the J gene TRBJ2-2; 8 bases fit TRBD2. Sequenced input: blood, either unsorted or a sorted T cell fraction (not recorded which). The clonotype originates from a male donor with ankylosing spondylitis. The CDR3 region is CPSSQWTSMNGNTGELFF. In DNA form, the CDR3 reads TGTCCCAGCAGCCAATGGACTAGCATGAATGGGAACACCGGGGAGCTGTTTTTT.